These 20 T cell receptor beta chains were sequenced from one sample in a study of blood T cell repertoires in COVID-19. Using immunoSEQ multiplex PCR, the repertoire was profiled, and TCRdb retains in-frame clones only, with some absent. This sample has some 180,000 clones, with under 90% found just once. Sequencing input: peripheral blood. Receptor source: a man aged 55 to 70 with acute or convalescent COVID-19.

V and J are TRBV7-2 and TRBJ2-4; 9 bases line up with TRBD1. There are 18 residues in the CDR3. Germline loops: CDR1 SGHTA, CDR2 FQGNSA. After removal of 5 bases from V and 0 bases from J, the junction contained 11 bases not matched to a gene. CDR3 amino acids: CASSPGTGRGLAKNIQYF. DNA of the CDR3: TGTGCCAGCAGCCCGGGGACAGGGCGTGGGTTAGCCAAAAACATTCAGTACTTC.

A few counts support this clone. The rearrangement uses TRBV11-2 and TRBJ1-6; 7 bases are a match to TRBD1. This CDR3 is 15 amino acids long. Germline loops: CDR1 SGHAT, CDR2 FQNNGV. The junction had 3 bases not matched to a gene; V was cut back by 0 bases and J by 7 bases. CDR3 sequence (DNA): TGTGCCAGCAGCTTAGAGGGGACAGCAAATTCACCCCTCCACTTT. It codes for CASSLEGTANSPLHF.

This chain joins TRBV5-8 and TRBJ2-4; unclear D gene. Germline CDR1 and CDR2: SGHTS and YDEGEE. The length of the CDR3 is 13 residues. V gave up 3 bases and J gave up 0 bases, with 4 bases separating them. The CDR3 region has the DNA TGTGCCAGCAGCTACTTAGCCAAAAACATTCAGTACTTC. Encoded protein: CASSYLAKNIQYF. Combining the CDR3 with reference TRBV5-8 and TRBJ2-4 gives the whole variable domain EAGVTQSPTHLIKTRGQQATLRCSPISGHTSVYWYQQALGLGLQFLLWYDEGEERNRGNFPPRFSGRQFPNYSSELNVNALELEDSALYLCASSYLAKNIQYFGAGTRLSVL.

V usage is TRBV6-5 and J usage is TRBJ2-7, with D possibly being TRBD1 (5 bases). CDR1 and CDR2 from the germline V gene are MNHEY and SVGAGI. V was clipped by 6 bases and J by 3 bases, with 15 bases between them. The CDR3 is 14 amino acids. The CDR3 nucleotides read TGTGCCAGCAGGACAGTAGGTCTTAGCTACGAGCAGTACTTC. Protein sequence: CASRTVGLSYEQYF.

V and J are TRBV27 and TRBJ2-1, with TRBD1 matching 9 bases. The CDR3 has 16 amino acids. V dropped 5 bases and J dropped 9; count of bases not matched to a gene: 14. Germline V gene lookup returns CDR1 MNHEY and CDR2 SMNVEV (reference sequence). The CDR3 protein is CASSTAYRGRGGEQFF. DNA of the CDR3: TGTGCCAGCAGTACAGCTTACAGGGGGCGAGGCGGTGAGCAGTTCTTC.

This chain connects TRBV5-1 to TRBJ2-3, with 12 bases aligning to TRBD2. The ends lost 0 bases at V and 2 bases at J; junction bases unmatched: 7. Looked up from germline, CDR1 is SGHRS and CDR2 is YFSETQ. There are 18 residues in the CDR3. CDR3 coding DNA: TGCGCCAGCAGCTTGGCCCCGACTAGCGGGAGAGTCACAGATACGCAGTATTTT. Translation: CASSLAPTSGRVTDTQYF.

V gene TRBV25-1 combines with J gene TRBJ1-2, with 10 bases aligning to TRBD1. The CDR3 has 14 residues. The trim removed 3 bases at V and 6 bases at J, leaving 4 bases unmatched. Germline lookup yields CDR1 MGHDK and CDR2 SYGVNS. As DNA, the CDR3 is TGTGCCAGCAGTGAGAGACAGGGGGCTGATGGCTACACCTTC. Protein: CASSERQGADGYTF.

The chain uses TRBV6-5 and TRBJ1-3; possible D gene TRBD1, 5 bases. CDR1 is MNHEY and CDR2 is SVGAGI in the germline V gene. Trimming pared 8 bases from V and 0 bases from J, leaving 14 bases between. The CDR3 totals 15 residues. The CDR3 sequence is CASFPGQTSGNTIYF. The CDR3 DNA sequence: TGTGCCAGCTTTCCAGGACAAACCTCTGGAAACACCATATATTTT.

The chain uses TRBV7-8 and TRBJ1-3; 9 bases are shared with TRBD1. V lost 7 bases and J lost 2; bases outside the gene matches: 24. The germline V gene has CDR1 SGHVS and CDR2 FQNEAQ. CDR3 length equals 21 residues. CDR3 loop: CASTHREGTGRSMGPGNTIYF. CDR3 DNA sequence: TGTGCCAGCACCCATAGGGAAGGGACAGGGCGTTCTATGGGTCCTGGAAACACCATATATTTT.

This chain connects TRBV5-1 to TRBJ2-3; D is perhaps TRBD2 (5 bases). Germline V gene sequence: CDR1 SGHRS, CDR2 YFSETQ. V lost 0 bases and J lost 6, with 11 bases in between. CDR3 size: 14 residues. DNA for the CDR3: TGCGCCAGCAGCTTGGCCCTTGGGGAGGATACGCAGTATTTT. As protein: CASSLALGEDTQYF. Combining the CDR3 with reference TRBV5-1 and TRBJ2-3 gives the whole variable domain KAGVTQTPRYLIKTRGQQVTLSCSPISGHRSVSWYQQTPGQGLQFLFEYFSETQRNKGNFPGRFSGRQFSNSRSEMNVSTLELGDSALYLCASSLALGEDTQYFGPGTRLTVL.

The gene calls are TRBV12-3 or TRBV12-4 and TRBJ1-1, with unresolved D. The CDR3 is 11 amino acids. The V end was cut by 3 bases, the J end by 10 bases, with 9 bases between. DNA of the CDR3: TGTGCCAGCAGTTTGGGCCTGGGAGCTTTCTTT. It specifies CASSLGLGAFF.

This chain joins TRBV19 and TRBJ1-5, with D possibly TRBD1 on 5 matching bases. Germline values: CDR1 LNHDA, CDR2 SQIVND (reference sequence). Trimming took 5 bases from V and 11 from J, leaving 10 bases between them. CDR3 length: 11 residues. The CDR3 bases are TGTGCCAGTAGTTGGGGCAGGGCCCAGCATTTT. Its protein is CASSWGRAQHF.

Only a few counts were recorded for this clone. This CDR3 reads CASSGTGSYNEQFF. The CDR3 DNA is TGTGCCAGCAGTGGGACAGGGTCCTACAATGAGCAGTTCTTC. V is TRBV2 and J is TRBJ2-1, with 8 bases identical to TRBD1. This CDR3 region has 14 residues. CDR1 is SNHLY, CDR2 FYNNEI, per germline. Trimming took 4 bases from V and 1 from J; bases not matched to a gene: 0. Together with reference TRBV2 and TRBJ2-1, the CDR3 gives the full variable domain: EPEVTQTPSHQVTQMGQEVILRCVPISNHLYFYWYRQILGQKVEFLVSFYNNEISEKSEIFDDQFSVERPDGSNFTLKIRSTKLEDSAMYFCASSGTGSYNEQFFGPGTRLTVL.

This chain links TRBV10-1 with TRBJ1-2, with 7 bases matching TRBD1. CDR1 and CDR2 (germline): WNHNN, SYGVQD (reference sequence). The CDR3 extends over 13 amino acids. J was trimmed by 8 bases and V by 2 bases; bases with no gene match: 5. This CDR3 reads CASSEDRAKGYTF. As DNA, the CDR3 is TGCGCCAGCAGTGAGGACAGGGCTAAGGGCTACACCTTC.

This sequence joins TRBV11-2 and TRBJ2-5; 8 bases are shared with TRBD1. This CDR3 region has 14 residues. Trimming at V came to 3 bases and at J to 1 base, leaving 1 base not matched to a gene. In germline, CDR1 is SGHAT, CDR2 FQNNGV. CDR3 nucleotide sequence: TGTGCCAGCAGCTTGGACAGGGCCCAAGAGACCCAGTACTTC. Translating it yields CASSLDRAQETQYF.

The genes are TRBV4-3 and TRBJ1-4; a weak D match, TRBD1 (6 bases). The CDR3 has 16 amino acids. Trimming stripped 0 bases from V and 3 bases from J, with 11 bases between. The germline CDR1 and CDR2 sequences are LGHNA and YSLEER. The CDR3 region is CASSQESGHANEKLFF. CDR3 sequence (DNA): TGCGCCAGCAGCCAAGAATCGGGACACGCTAATGAAAAACTGTTTTTT.

This sequence joins TRBV6-6 and TRBJ2-7; TRBD1 is a possible D gene (6 bases). From germline, CDR1 is MNHNY and CDR2 SVGAGI (reference sequence). Trimming pared 5 bases from V and 3 bases from J, leaving 23 bases between. This CDR3 is 17 amino acids long. CDR3 sequence (DNA): TGTGCCAGCAGTCCGGGCAGGGGATATCCACCGAGCTACGAGCAGTACTTC. Encoded protein: CASSPGRGYPPSYEQYF.

This chain connects TRBV11-3 to TRBJ2-1; 8 bases are a match to TRBD2. V was pared by 5 bases and J by 4 bases, with 4 bases of the junction left unmatched. The CDR3 is made up of 14 amino acids. Germline CDR1 and CDR2: SGHNT and YENEEA. The CDR3 protein is CASSGAGAYNEQFF. CDR3 sequence (DNA): TGTGCCAGCAGCGGAGCGGGGGCTTACAATGAGCAGTTCTTC. Full variable domain (remainder filled in from reference TRBV11-3 and TRBJ2-1): EAGVVQSPRYKIIEKKQPVAFWCNPISGHNTLYWYLQNLGQGPELLIRYENEEAVDDSQLPKDRFSAERLKGVDSTLKIQPAELGDSAVYLCASSGAGAYNEQFFGPGTRLTVL.

Remarks on this clone: An end of the junction differs from the germline gene, which may be a read error. The CDR3 loop is CASSVGNLESQYF. As DNA, the CDR3 is TGTGCCAGCAGTGTTGGAAACCTAGAGTCCCAGTACTTC. J is TRBJ2-5 and V is TRBV2, with D uncertain. Germline V gives CDR1 SNHLY, CDR2 FYNNEI. This CDR3 is built from 13 residues.

The chain employs TRBV19 and TRBJ1-3, with D unclear. Germline V lookup: CDR1 LNHDA, CDR2 SQIVND (reference sequence). Trimming shortened V by 7 bases and J by 2 bases, and 15 bases separated the two germline ends. The CDR3 covers 15 residues. The CDR3 nucleotides read TGTGCCAGTAAAATGACGCGGGTGGCTGGAAACACCATATATTTT. Its protein is CASKMTRVAGNTIYF.